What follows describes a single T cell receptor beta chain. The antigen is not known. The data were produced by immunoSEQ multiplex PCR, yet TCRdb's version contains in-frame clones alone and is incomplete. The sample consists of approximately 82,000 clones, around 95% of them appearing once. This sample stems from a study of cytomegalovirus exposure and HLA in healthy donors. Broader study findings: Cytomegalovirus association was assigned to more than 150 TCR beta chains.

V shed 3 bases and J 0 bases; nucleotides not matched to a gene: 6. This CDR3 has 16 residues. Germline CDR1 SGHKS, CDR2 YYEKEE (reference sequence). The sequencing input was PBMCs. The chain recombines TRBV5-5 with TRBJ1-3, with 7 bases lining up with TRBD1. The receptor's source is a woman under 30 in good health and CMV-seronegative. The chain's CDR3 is CASSSTGFLSGNTIYF. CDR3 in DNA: TGTGCCAGCAGCTCGACAGGGTTTCTCTCTGGAAACACCATATATTTT.